This T cell receptor (beta chain) was obtained from a study of T cells in Graves' hyperthyroidism and ophthalmopathy. RNA transcripts were the template for amplifying TCR beta CDR3 regions. The HTBI set primed first-round TCR CDR3 RT-PCR. TCRdb re-derived calls from the multiplex PCR reads in MiXCR, one entry per CDR3 protein. Among hundreds of thousands of distinct CDR3 sequences listed, more than 12% were seen once. This clonotype was counted between two and nine times. This CDR3 comprises 14 residues. Per the germline V gene, CDR1 is LNHDA and CDR2 is SQIVND (reference sequence). V lost 0 bases to trimming and J lost 1 base, with 7 bases between them. Thyroid ultrasound and orbital computed tomography, with clinical symptoms and serum thyroxine and TRAb, informed diagnoses.

Material: blood. This receptor was obtained from a woman aged 45-60 years with Graves' ophthalmopathy. The chain joins TRBV19 to TRBJ2-7; possibly TRBD2 for D (5 bases). The CDR3 nucleotides read TGTGCCAGTAGTATAGATCGGGGATCCTACGAGCAGTACTTC. Amino acids: CASSIDRGSYEQYF.